A selection of T cell receptor beta chains follows, all from one sample in a study of T cell repertoires in cytomegalovirus infection. TCRdb re-called the reads with MiXCR, one entry per CDR3 protein. The sample has a few hundred thousand distinct CDR3 sequences, just under 40% seen once; the top ten hold about 48%. For these TCRs, the target antigens are not known. Sequencing was performed on cultured PBMCs, taken from culture after CMV antigen stimulation. Every receptor here comes from a human donor in good health (CMV status not recorded). Some clones in this sample may be carry-over from other donors' samples. Each CDR3 is given with its conserved first and last residue. The D gene is left open where the match is weak. Not every row has a clone size; where given, it reads once, few, many or a size class.

v_gene	j_gene	d_gene	abundance	CDR3nt	CDR3aa
TRBV7-2	TRBJ1-5	NA	NA	TGTGCCAGCAGCTCGCAACCCGGAGGGACCCAGCATTTT	CASSSQPGGTQHF
TRBV7-9	TRBJ2-2	TRBD1	NA	TGTGCCAGCAGGGGGGACAGGATTGACACCGGGGAGCTGTTTTTT	CASRGDRIDTGELFF
TRBV19	TRBJ2-7	NA	many	TGTGCCAGCAGCCCGGGGGGCGGCTACGAGCAGTACTTC	CASSPGGGYEQYF
TRBV12-3/TRBV12-4	TRBJ2-1	TRBD2	few	TGTGCCAGCAGTCCACGAGCGGGGTGGGGCATTGGGGTGTTCTTC	CASSPRAGWGIGVFF
TRBV7-6	TRBJ2-6	NA	few	TGTGCCAGCAGCTTAGTCCTCCCTGGGGCCAACGTCCTGACTTTC	CASSLVLPGANVLTF
TRBV7-8	TRBJ2-2	NA	NA	TGTGCCAGCAGCTTAGCCCCCCTAAGAACCGGGGAGCTGTTTTTT	CASSLAPLRTGELFF
TRBV5-1	TRBJ2-1	TRBD2	few	TGCGCCAGCAGGGTAGCGGGAGGTTTAAATTACAATGAGCAGTTCTTC	CASRVAGGLNYNEQFF
TRBV12-3/TRBV12-4	TRBJ2-7	NA	NA	TGTGCCAGCAGTTTAGGTATTCCAGAGCAGTACTTC	CASSLGIPEQYF
TRBV29-1	TRBJ2-7	TRBD1	few	TGCAGCGTTGTCGGAGGACAGGGGGCCAACGAGCAGTACTTC	CSVVGGQGANEQYF
TRBV20-1	TRBJ1-1	NA	NA	TGCAGTGTGGGGGAGAACACTGAAGCTTTCTTT	CSVGENTEAFF
TRBV28	TRBJ2-2	NA	NA	TGTGCCAGCAGTGGAGCTCTGGTTACCGGGGAGCTGTTTTTT	CASSGALVTGELFF
TRBV6-2/TRBV6-3	TRBJ2-2	NA	NA	TGTGCCAGCAGTTACTCAGACGGGGCAGGGCCCGGGGAGCTGTTTTTT	CASSYSDGAGPGELFF
TRBV6-8	TRBJ2-7	NA	NA	TGTGCCAGCAGTAACCTAGGGATGGTGAGCTCCTACGAGCAGTACTTC	CASSNLGMVSSYEQYF
TRBV12-3/TRBV12-4	TRBJ2-5	NA	NA	TGTGCCAGCAGTTTTCTGGGGGAAGAGACCCAGTACTTC	CASSFLGEETQYF
TRBV19	TRBJ2-5	NA	NA	TGTGCCAGTTCCTACCGGGGCAGCAATTTGGAGACCCAGTACTTC	CASSYRGSNLETQYF
TRBV18	TRBJ2-1	TRBD2	few	TGTGCCAGCTCAAAGCCGGGACTAGCGGGGGGACCTTACAATGAGCAGTTCTTC	CASSKPGLAGGPYNEQFF
TRBV10-3	TRBJ1-4	TRBD1	NA	TGTGCCGCAGGAGGGACAGGGGGTAATGAAAAACTGTTTTTT	CAAGGTGGNEKLFF
TRBV10-2	TRBJ1-1	NA	few	TGCGCCAGCAGTCCTCAGCTCTCTAAAGGGAACACTGAAGCTTTCTTT	CASSPQLSKGNTEAFF
TRBV15	TRBJ1-5	NA	NA	TGTGCCACCAGCACCGGACATCAGCCCCAGCATTTT	CATSTGHQPQHF
TRBV7-2	TRBJ2-1	NA	NA	TGTGCCAGCAGCCCCGTAAGTAGCTGGGAGCAGTTCTTC	CASSPVSSWEQFF
TRBV5-4	TRBJ1-2	NA	many	TGTGCCAGCAGCTTAGACTCTAACTATGGCTACACCTTC	CASSLDSNYGYTF
TRBV20-1	TRBJ1-2	TRBD1	few	TGCAGTGACGCAGGGGGCCACGATTCTGGGGCGCGTGGCTACACCTTC	CSDAGGHDSGARGYTF
TRBV20-1	TRBJ1-6	NA	few	TGCAGTGCTCGGGCGACGGGCCAATATAATTCACCCCTCCACTTT	CSARATGQYNSPLHF
TRBV4-2	TRBJ2-1	TRBD2	NA	TGTGCCAGCAGGAATTACCCGACTAGCGCCGACAATGAGCAGTTCTTC	CASRNYPTSADNEQFF
TRBV7-2	TRBJ2-7	NA	few	TGTGCCAGCAGCTTAGTCAGGGGGGACTACGAGCAGTACTTC	CASSLVRGDYEQYF
TRBV4-1	TRBJ2-7	NA	NA	TGCGCCAGCAGCCAAGATTTAGGGGCCCCCTACGAGCAGTACTTC	CASSQDLGAPYEQYF
TRBV7-2	TRBJ2-7	NA	NA	TGTGCCAGCAGCTGGGGACAGGCAAGGGGAGGGGAGCAGTACTTC	CASSWGQARGGEQYF
TRBV7-9	TRBJ2-1	NA	NA	TGTGCCAGCAGCTTAGCAGCCGTCGGTGAGCAGTTCTTC	CASSLAAVGEQFF
TRBV5-5	TRBJ2-7	NA	NA	TGTGCCAGCATCCCGGCGGACTCCTACGAGCAGTACTTC	CASIPADSYEQYF
TRBV28	TRBJ1-5	TRBD1	NA	TGTGCCAGCAGTTCAGGGGGCATGAGCAATCAGCCCCAGCATTTT	CASSSGGMSNQPQHF
TRBV6-1	TRBJ2-5	TRBD1	NA	TGTGCCAGCAGTCCACAGGGGACCCAAGAGACCCAGTACTTC	CASSPQGTQETQYF
TRBV19	TRBJ1-6	NA	NA	TGTGCCAGTAGGGACAATCGGGGCCTAAATTCACCCCTCCACTTT	CASRDNRGLNSPLHF
TRBV7-8	TRBJ2-7	NA	few	TGTGCCAGCCAGGGACCGACCGGCTACGAGCAGTACTTC	CASQGPTGYEQYF
TRBV7-9	TRBJ2-1	TRBD2	NA	TGTGCCAGCAGCCCAGGACTAGTTGCCCTTTTCTTC	CASSPGLVALFF
TRBV6-5	TRBJ2-5	NA	few	TGTGCCAGCAGTTGGGGGGAGACCCAGTACTTC	CASSWGETQYF
TRBV6-1	TRBJ2-7	TRBD2	NA	TGTGCCAGCTCGGATGGGGCGGGGGGGCTCTACGAGCAGTACTTC	CASSDGAGGLYEQYF
TRBV10-3	TRBJ2-1	NA	NA	TGTGCCATCAGCCGGGACTTCGAACGGAATGAGCAGTTCTTC	CAISRDFERNEQFF
TRBV6-1	TRBJ1-4	TRBD1	NA	TGTGCCGGTAGCCAGGGGGCAACTAATGAAAAACTGTTTTTT	CAGSQGATNEKLFF
TRBV20-1	TRBJ2-3	TRBD1	NA	TGCAGTGCTGTGGACAGGGTTGGCCCAACAGATACGCAGTATTTT	CSAVDRVGPTDTQYF
TRBV7-1	TRBJ1-2	NA	NA	TGTGCCAGCACCCCCGTCGGGCGCGCTAACTATGGCTACACCTTC	CASTPVGRANYGYTF
TRBV5-1	TRBJ1-1	NA	NA	TGCGCCAGCAGCGCGACTGGGGACACTGAAGCTTTCTTT	CASSATGDTEAFF